This TCR beta chain was sequenced in a study of blood T cell repertoires in COVID-19. Participants' own reports of clinical history determined their cohort assignment. This CDR3 comprises 15 residues. Germline values: CDR1 SGHRS, CDR2 YFSETQ. Trimming removed 0 bases from V and 1 base from J; junction bases left unmatched: 2. Libraries were prepared by immunoSEQ multiplex PCR; TCRdb keeps only in-frame clonotypes and omits some of them. This sample has 350,000 or so clones, with about 88% found just once. This sequence originates from a woman in her twenties or thirties who had been exposed to COVID-19. The chain couples TRBV5-1 to TRBJ2-5; 8 nucleotides match TRBD1. Sequencing input: PBMCs or T cells enriched from blood (not recorded which). CDR3 region: CASSLGGQGQETQYF. DNA for the CDR3: TGCGCCAGCAGCTTGGGAGGACAGGGCCAAGAGACCCAGTACTTC.